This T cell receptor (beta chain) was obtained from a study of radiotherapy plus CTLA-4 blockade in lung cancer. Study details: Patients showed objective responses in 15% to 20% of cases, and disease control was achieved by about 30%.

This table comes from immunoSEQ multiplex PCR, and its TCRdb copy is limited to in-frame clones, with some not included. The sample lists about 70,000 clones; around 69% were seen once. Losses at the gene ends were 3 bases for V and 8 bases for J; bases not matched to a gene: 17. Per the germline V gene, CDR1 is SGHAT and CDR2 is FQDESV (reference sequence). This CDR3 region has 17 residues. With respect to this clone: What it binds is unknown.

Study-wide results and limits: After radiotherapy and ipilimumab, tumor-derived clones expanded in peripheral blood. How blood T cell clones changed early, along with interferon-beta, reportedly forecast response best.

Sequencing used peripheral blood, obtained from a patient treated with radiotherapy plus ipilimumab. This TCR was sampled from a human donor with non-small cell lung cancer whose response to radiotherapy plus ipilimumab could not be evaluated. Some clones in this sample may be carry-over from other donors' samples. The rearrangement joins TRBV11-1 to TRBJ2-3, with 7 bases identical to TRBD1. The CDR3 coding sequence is TGTGCCAGCAGCTTGGCCGGGACAGCAAGCCCTTTCGGTACGCAGTATTTT. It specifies CASSLAGTASPFGTQYF.